This T cell receptor beta chain stems from a study of blood T cell repertoires in COVID-19. Assay used: immunoSEQ multiplex PCR; TCRdb lists only in-frame clones, some missing. The table records tens of thousands of clones, less than 90% of them present only once. The CDR3 covers 13 residues. Trimming took 9 bases from V and 5 from J; bases not matched to a gene: 9. CDR1 and CDR2 from the germline V gene are MNHEY and SMNVEV (reference sequence). The sequenced sample was peripheral blood. V is TRBV27 and J is TRBJ1-2, with 7 bases aligning to TRBD1. This sequence originates from a man older than 75 with active COVID-19. The CDR3 reads CASQYRGGYGYTF. DNA for the CDR3: TGTGCCAGTCAATACAGGGGTGGATATGGCTACACCTTC.